Each of the 17 T cell receptor beta chains below was sequenced from the same sample in a study of STAT5B mutations in CD4+ large granular lymphocyte leukemia. Sequenced by immunoSEQ multiplex PCR; TCRdb stores in-frame clones only, minus some. The sample consists of 45,000 to 55,000 clones, 70% of them appearing once. The sequenced sample consisted of CD4+ T cells from blood buffy coats. The receptors stem from a human donor in good health.

The rearrangement joins TRBV5-1 to TRBJ2-2; D may be TRBD2 (5 bases). Per the germline V gene, CDR1 is SGHRS and CDR2 is YFSETQ. The V end was cut by 0 bases, the J end by 0 bases, with 9 bases between. The CDR3 has 16 amino acids. This CDR3 is CASSLEAGSNTGELFF. The CDR3 region has the DNA TGCGCCAGCAGCTTGGAGGCGGGTTCGAACACCGGGGAGCTGTTTTTT.

This rearrangement joins TRBV5-1 to TRBJ1-6, with a tentative D call TRBD1 (5 bases). The CDR3 covers 16 residues. Germline CDR1 SGHRS, CDR2 YFSETQ. V lost 4 bases and J lost 8, with 19 bases in between. CDR3 in DNA: TGCGCCAGCAGCCCCACCGCGGACATTATGGATTCACCCCTCCACTTT. Translation gives CASSPTADIMDSPLHF.

This sequence joins TRBV10-1 and TRBJ2-7; perhaps TRBD1 as D (6 bases). CDR3 length: 13 amino acids. The germline gives CDR1 WNHNN, CDR2 SYGVQD (reference sequence). Trimming pared 11 bases from V and 3 bases from J, leaving 17 bases between. DNA of the CDR3: TGCGCCGGGGGCACTCAGGACCTCTACGAGCAGTACGTC. Amino acids: CAGGTQDLYEQYV.

V usage is TRBV19 and J usage is TRBJ2-3; D gene unclear. There are 12 residues in the CDR3. Trimming removed 3 bases at V and 4 bases at J, with 5 bases between. Per the germline V gene, CDR1 is LNHDA and CDR2 is SQIVND (reference sequence). In nucleotides, the CDR3 is TGTGCCAGTAGTATCAGGTCAGATACGCAGTATTTT. It codes for CASSIRSDTQYF.

V usage is TRBV7-2 and J usage is TRBJ2-2; D might be TRBD1 (6 bases). Germline V gene sequence: CDR1 SGHTA, CDR2 FQGNSA. The CDR3 loop spans 16 amino acids. With 5 bases removed from V and 0 bases from J, the gap between germline ends came to 13 bases. Written as DNA, the CDR3 is TGTGCCAGCAGCCTCCGGACAGCCGCGAACACCGGGGAGCTGTTTTTT. As protein: CASSLRTAANTGELFF.

The chain links TRBV13 to TRBJ2-4; D is possibly TRBD1 or TRBD2 (6 bases each). The CDR3 runs to 15 residues. The V end lost 4 bases, the J end lost 8 bases, and 18 bases lay between the germline ends. Germline loops: CDR1 PRHDT, CDR2 FYEKMQ (reference sequence). The CDR3 DNA reads as TGTGCCAGCAGCTCTATCGCGACAGGAGGGGACATTCAGTACTTC. It yields the protein CASSSIATGGDIQYF.

The chain uses TRBV2 and TRBJ2-3; no firm D call. The CDR3 is 12 residues long. Looked up from germline, CDR1 is SNHLY and CDR2 is FYNNEI. V lost 7 bases and J 4 bases, leaving 9 bases between the germline ends. The CDR3 loop is CASNLWADTQYF. The CDR3, as DNA: TGTGCCAGCAATTTGTGGGCAGATACGCAGTATTTT.

The rearrangement links TRBV9 to TRBJ2-3, with a weak D call TRBD2 (6 bases). This CDR3 spans 17 amino acids. V lost 1 base and J lost 0, with 15 bases in between. CDR1 and CDR2 (germline): SGDLS, YYNGEE. CDR3 in amino acids: CASSVSGRNPSTDTQYF. CDR3 bases: TGTGCCAGCAGCGTAAGCGGGCGGAATCCTAGCACAGATACGCAGTATTTT.

Notes on this clone: The sample holds other DNA sequences that translate to the same CDR3. The chain has TRBV7-2 and TRBJ1-1; tentatively, D is TRBD1 (6 bases). This CDR3 is built from 14 residues. V was cut by 2 bases and J by 1 base, with 8 bases left in between. Germline V CDR1 and CDR2: SGHTA, FQGNSA. CDR3 bases: TGTGCCAGCAGCTTATTAGGGGGGAACACTGAAGCTTTCTTT. Translation gives CASSLLGGNTEAFF.

J is TRBJ2-3 and V is TRBV2; possible D gene TRBD2, 6 bases. This CDR3 spans 15 amino acids. V was trimmed by 5 bases and J by 6 bases, leaving 18 bases between them. The germline CDR1 and CDR2 sequences are SNHLY and FYNNEI. CDR3 in DNA: TGTGCCAGCAGTTTCCAGGGTGGGGGGTCGGATACGCAGTATTTT. The encoded protein is CASSFQGGGSDTQYF.

The rearrangement uses TRBV29-1 and TRBJ1-1; a possible D gene is TRBD1 (5 bases). Germline-derived CDR1 and CDR2 are SQVTM and ANQGSEA. CDR3 length: 11 amino acids. The DNA of the CDR3 is TGCGGGGGTGGGTTTAACACTGAAGCTTTCTTT. Encoded protein: CGGGFNTEAFF.

The chain couples TRBV28 to TRBJ1-1, with TRBD1 matching over 7 bases. Germline loops: CDR1 MDHEN, CDR2 SYDVKM. Trimming removed 5 bases from V and 5 bases from J; junction bases left unmatched: 2. This CDR3 is 12 amino acids long. The CDR3 DNA follows: TGTGCCAGCAGTACAGGGGATACTGAAGCTTTCTTT. Translation: CASSTGDTEAFF.

The chain recombines TRBV7-9 with TRBJ2-1, with TRBD2 matching 11 bases. The junction had 2 bases not matched to a gene; V was cut back by 1 base and J by 6 bases. The CDR3 totals 15 residues. Germline loops: CDR1 SEHNR, CDR2 FQNEAQ (reference sequence). Here the CDR3 reads CASSLGLAGSNEQFF. The CDR3 bases are TGTGCCAGCAGCTTAGGACTAGCGGGGAGCAATGAGCAGTTCTTC.

The chain has TRBV27 and TRBJ2-7, with TRBD1 matching 7 bases. CDR3 length: 14 amino acids. Germline V gene sequence: CDR1 MNHEY, CDR2 SMNVEV (reference sequence). V gave up 7 bases and J gave up 4 bases; unmatched junction bases: 10. The CDR3: CASKNPGQRYEQYF. CDR3 coding DNA: TGTGCCAGCAAAAATCCGGGACAGAGATACGAGCAGTACTTC.

A few counts support this clone. The chain is built from TRBV7-9 and TRBJ1-4, with no clear D. V was cut by 6 bases and J by 0 bases, with 2 bases left in between. This CDR3 has 12 residues. CDR1 SEHNR and CDR2 FQNEAQ come from the germline V gene (reference sequence). The chain's CDR3 is CASSATNEKLFF. The DNA of the CDR3 is TGTGCCAGCAGTGCAACTAATGAAAAACTGTTTTTT.

This clone was seen a few times. The genes are TRBV7-9 and TRBJ1-6, with D hard to call. CDR3 size: 12 residues. The germline V gene has CDR1 SEHNR and CDR2 FQNEAQ (reference sequence). V was clipped by 5 bases and J by 7 bases, with 6 bases between them. Written as DNA, the CDR3 is TGTGCCAGCAGCCTCCCCAATTCACCCCTCCACTTT. Translated, it gives CASSLPNSPLHF.

For the CDR3, the DNA is TGTGCCACCAGCTCACAACCGGGGGTTAACAATGAGCAGTTCTTC. This encodes CATSSQPGVNNEQFF. The chain combines TRBV15 with TRBJ2-1; TRBD2 might be the D (6 bases). Trimming left V 5 bases short and J 5 bases short, with 16 bases between. This CDR3 is 15 amino acids long. Germline CDR1 is LNHNV and CDR2 is YYDKDF (reference sequence). Looking up the rest from reference TRBV15 and TRBJ2-1 gives the full variable domain: DAMVIQNPRYQVTQFGKPVTLSCSQTLNHNVMYWYQQKSSQAPKLLFHYYDKDFNNEADTPDNFQSRRPNTSFCFLDIRSPGLGDTAMYLCATSSQPGVNNEQFFGPGTRLTVL.